This T cell receptor (beta chain) was identified in a study of cytomegalovirus exposure and HLA in healthy donors. Method: immunoSEQ multiplex PCR; TCRdb's copy keeps in-frame clones and lacks some. Altogether some 140,000 clones are present, approximately 86% being singletons, with the ten largest covering 20% to 25%. Germline V lookup: CDR1 KGHSH, CDR2 LQKENI. V gave up 4 bases and J gave up 7 bases, with 11 bases separating them. This CDR3 spans 12 amino acids. The chain combines TRBV18 with TRBJ2-7, with D tentatively TRBD1 (5 bases). The source of this sequence is a man younger than 30 in good health and CMV-seropositive. The sequenced sample consisted of PBMCs. The CDR3 spells CASSQGAGEQYF. In nucleotides, the CDR3 is TGTGCCAGCTCACAAGGGGCCGGGGAGCAGTACTTC.